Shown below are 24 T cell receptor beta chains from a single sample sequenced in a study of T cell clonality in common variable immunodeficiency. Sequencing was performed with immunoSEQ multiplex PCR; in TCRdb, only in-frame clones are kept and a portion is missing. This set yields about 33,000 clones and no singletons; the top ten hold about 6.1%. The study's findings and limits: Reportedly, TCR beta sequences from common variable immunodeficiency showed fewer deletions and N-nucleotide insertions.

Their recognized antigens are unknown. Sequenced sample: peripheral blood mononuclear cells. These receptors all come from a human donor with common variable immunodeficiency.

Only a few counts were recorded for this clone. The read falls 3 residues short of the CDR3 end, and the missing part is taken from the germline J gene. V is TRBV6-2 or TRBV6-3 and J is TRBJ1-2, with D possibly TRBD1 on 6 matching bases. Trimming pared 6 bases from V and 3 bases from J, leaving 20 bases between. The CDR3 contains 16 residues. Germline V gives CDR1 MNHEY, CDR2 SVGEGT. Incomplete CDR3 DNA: TGTGCCAGCAGGAAGCTTCCGGGACAATCTGACTATGGC. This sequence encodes CASRKLPGQSDYG. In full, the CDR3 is CASRKLPGQSDYGYTF.

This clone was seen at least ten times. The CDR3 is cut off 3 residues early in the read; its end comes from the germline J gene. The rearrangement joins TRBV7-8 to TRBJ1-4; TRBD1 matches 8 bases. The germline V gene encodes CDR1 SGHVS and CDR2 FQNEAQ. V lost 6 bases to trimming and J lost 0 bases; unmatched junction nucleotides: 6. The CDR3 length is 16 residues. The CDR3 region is CASSPQGAATNEKLFF. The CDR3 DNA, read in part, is TGTGCCAGCAGTCCCCAGGGGGCTGCAACTAATGAAAAA.

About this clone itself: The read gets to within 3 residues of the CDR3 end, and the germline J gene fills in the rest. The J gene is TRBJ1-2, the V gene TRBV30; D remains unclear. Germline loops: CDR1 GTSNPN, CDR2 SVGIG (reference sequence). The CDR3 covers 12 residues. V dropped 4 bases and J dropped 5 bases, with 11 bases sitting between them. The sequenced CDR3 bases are TGTGCCTGGACCCCGACGGGGTATGGC. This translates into CAWTPTGYG. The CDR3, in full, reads CAWTPTGYGYTF.

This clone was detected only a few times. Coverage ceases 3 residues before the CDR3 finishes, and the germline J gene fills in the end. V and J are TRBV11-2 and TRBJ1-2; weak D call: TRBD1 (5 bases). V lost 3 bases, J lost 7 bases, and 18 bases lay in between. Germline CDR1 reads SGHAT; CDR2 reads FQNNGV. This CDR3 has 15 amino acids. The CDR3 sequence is CASSFRADSFTGYTF. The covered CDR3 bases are TGTGCCAGCAGCTTTCGAGCCGACAGCTTTACTGGC. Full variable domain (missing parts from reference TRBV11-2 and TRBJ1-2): EAGVAQSPRYKIIEKRQSVAFWCNPISGHATLYWYQQILGQGPKLLIQFQNNGVVDDSQLPKDRFSAERLKGVDSTLKIQPAKLEDSAVYLCASSFRADSFTGYTFGSGTRLTVV.

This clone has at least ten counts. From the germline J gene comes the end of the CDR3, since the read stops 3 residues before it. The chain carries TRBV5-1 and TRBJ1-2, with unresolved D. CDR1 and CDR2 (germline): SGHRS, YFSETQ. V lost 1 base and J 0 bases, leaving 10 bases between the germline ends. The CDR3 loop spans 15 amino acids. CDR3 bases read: TGCGCCAGCAGCTTGAGCACAGAAGCTAACTATGGC. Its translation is CASSLSTEANYG. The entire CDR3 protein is CASSLSTEANYGYTF.

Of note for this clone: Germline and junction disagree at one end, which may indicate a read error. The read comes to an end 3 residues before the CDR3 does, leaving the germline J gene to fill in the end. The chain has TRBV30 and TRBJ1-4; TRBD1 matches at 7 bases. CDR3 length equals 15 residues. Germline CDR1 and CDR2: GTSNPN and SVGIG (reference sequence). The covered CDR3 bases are TGTGCCCGGAGGAAAGGACAGGCCGATAATGAAAAA. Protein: CARRKGQADNEK. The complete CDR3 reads CARRKGQADNEKLFF.

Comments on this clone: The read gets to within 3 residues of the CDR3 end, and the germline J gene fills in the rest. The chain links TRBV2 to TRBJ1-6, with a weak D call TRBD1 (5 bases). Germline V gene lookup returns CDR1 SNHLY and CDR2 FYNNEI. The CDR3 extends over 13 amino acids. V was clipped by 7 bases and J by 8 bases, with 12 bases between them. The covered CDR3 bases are TGTGCCAGCAAGGGGCAGCTTTATTCACCC. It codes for CASKGQLYSP. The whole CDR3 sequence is CASKGQLYSPLHF. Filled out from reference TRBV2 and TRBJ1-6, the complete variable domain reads EPEVTQTPSHQVTQMGQEVILRCVPISNHLYFYWYRQILGQKVEFLVSFYNNEISEKSEIFDDQFSVERPDGSNFTLKIRSTKLEDSAMYFCASKGQLYSPLHFGNGTRLTVT.

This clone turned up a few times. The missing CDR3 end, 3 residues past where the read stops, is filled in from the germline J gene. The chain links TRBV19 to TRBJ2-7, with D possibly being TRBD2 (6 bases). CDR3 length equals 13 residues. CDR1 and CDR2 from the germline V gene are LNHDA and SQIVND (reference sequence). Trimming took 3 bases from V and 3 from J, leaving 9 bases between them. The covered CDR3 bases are TGTGCCAGTAGTATGGGACTGATCTACGAG. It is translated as CASSMGLIYE. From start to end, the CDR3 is CASSMGLIYEQYF.

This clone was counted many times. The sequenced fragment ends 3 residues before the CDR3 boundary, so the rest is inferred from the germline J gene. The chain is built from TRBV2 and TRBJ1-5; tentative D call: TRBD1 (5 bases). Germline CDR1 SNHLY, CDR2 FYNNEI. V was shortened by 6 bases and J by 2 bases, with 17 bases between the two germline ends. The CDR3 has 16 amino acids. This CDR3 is CASSVVRGGGNQPQHF. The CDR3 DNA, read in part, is TGTGCCAGCAGCGTGGTCCGGGGGGGAGGCAATCAGCCC. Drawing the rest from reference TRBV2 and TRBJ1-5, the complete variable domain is EPEVTQTPSHQVTQMGQEVILRCVPISNHLYFYWYRQILGQKVEFLVSFYNNEISEKSEIFDDQFSVERPDGSNFTLKIRSTKLEDSAMYFCASSVVRGGGNQPQHFGDGTRLSIL.

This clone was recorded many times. The part of the CDR3 DNA that was read is TGTGCCAGCAGCCTGGTTACGGGGTTGGGTCAGCCC. Translating gives CASSLVTGLGQP. The entire CDR3 protein reads CASSLVTGLGQPQHF. The genes are TRBV5-5 and TRBJ1-5; D gene ambiguous. The observed sequence ends 3 residues before the CDR3 terminus, with the missing tail filled in from the germline J gene. The CDR3 is made up of 15 amino acids. Germline assignment: CDR1 SGHKS and CDR2 YYEKEE (reference sequence). V shed 4 bases and J shed 6 bases, with 17 bases lying between them.

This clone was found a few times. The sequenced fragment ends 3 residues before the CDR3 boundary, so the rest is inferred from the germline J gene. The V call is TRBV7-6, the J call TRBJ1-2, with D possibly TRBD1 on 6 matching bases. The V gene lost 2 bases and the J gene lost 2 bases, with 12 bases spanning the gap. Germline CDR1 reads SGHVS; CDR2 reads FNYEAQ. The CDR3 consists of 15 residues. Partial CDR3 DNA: TGTGCCAGCAGCTTATATACAGGGCCGAACTATGGC. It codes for CASSLYTGPNYG. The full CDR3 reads CASSLYTGPNYGYTF.

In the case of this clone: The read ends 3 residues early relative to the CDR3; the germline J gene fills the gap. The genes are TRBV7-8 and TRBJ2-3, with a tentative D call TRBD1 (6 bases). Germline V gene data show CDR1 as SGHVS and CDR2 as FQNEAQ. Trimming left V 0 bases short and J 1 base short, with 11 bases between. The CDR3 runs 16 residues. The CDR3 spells CASSLARDTRTDTQYF. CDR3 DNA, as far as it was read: TGTGCCAGCAGCTTAGCCCGGGACACCCGCACAGATACG.

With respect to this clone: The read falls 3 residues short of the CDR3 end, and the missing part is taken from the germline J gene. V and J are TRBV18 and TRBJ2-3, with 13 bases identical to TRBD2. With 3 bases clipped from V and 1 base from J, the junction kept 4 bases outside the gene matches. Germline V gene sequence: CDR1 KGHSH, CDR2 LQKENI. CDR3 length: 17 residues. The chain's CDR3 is CASSPTSGGSGTDTQYF. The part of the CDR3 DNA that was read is TGTGCCAGCTCACCGACTAGCGGGGGGAGCGGCACAGATACG.

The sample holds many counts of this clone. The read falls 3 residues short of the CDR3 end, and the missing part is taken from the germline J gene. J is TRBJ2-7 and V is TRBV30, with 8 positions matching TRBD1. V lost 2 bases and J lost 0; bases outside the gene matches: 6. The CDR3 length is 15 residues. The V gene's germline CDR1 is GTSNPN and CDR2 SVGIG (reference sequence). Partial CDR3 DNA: TGTGCCTGGAGTCTCGGACAGGGCAGCTCCTACGAG. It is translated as CAWSLGQGSSYE. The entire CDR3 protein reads CAWSLGQGSSYEQYF.

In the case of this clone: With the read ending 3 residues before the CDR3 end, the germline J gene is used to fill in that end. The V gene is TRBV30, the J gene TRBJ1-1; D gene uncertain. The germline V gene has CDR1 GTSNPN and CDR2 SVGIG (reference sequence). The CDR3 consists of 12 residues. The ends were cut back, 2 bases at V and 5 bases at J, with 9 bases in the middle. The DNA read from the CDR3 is TGTGCCTGGAGTCCTACCCATACTGAA. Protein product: CAWSPTHTE. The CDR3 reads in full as CAWSPTHTEAFF.

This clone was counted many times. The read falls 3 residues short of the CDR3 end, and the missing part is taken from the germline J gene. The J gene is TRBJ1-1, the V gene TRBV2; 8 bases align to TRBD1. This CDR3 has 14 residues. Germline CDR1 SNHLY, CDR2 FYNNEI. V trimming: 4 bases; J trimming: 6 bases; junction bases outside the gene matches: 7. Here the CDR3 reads CASSVDREGAEAFF. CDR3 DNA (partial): TGTGCCAGCAGTGTGGACAGGGAGGGCGCTGAA.

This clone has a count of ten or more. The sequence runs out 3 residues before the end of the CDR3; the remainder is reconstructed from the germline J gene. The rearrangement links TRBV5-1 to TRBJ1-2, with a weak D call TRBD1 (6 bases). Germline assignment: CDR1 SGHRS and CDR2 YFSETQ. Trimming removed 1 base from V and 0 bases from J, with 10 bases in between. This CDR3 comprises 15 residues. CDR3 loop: CASSLNAGANYGYTF. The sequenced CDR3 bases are TGCGCCAGCAGCTTGAACGCAGGGGCTAACTATGGC.

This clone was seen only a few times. Partial CDR3 DNA: TGCGCCAGCAGCTTGGATAGCGGGGGCAAAGAGACC. It specifies CASSLDSGGKET. The whole CDR3 protein is CASSLDSGGKETQYF. V is TRBV5-1 and J is TRBJ2-5; 9 positions agree with TRBD2. Read data end 3 residues before the CDR3 end; the end is taken from the germline J gene. This CDR3 has 15 amino acids. The germline V gene has CDR1 SGHRS and CDR2 YFSETQ. Trimming at V came to 0 bases and at J to 3 bases, leaving 3 bases not matched to a gene. Full variable domain (missing parts from reference TRBV5-1 and TRBJ2-5): KAGVTQTPRYLIKTRGQQVTLSCSPISGHRSVSWYQQTPGQGLQFLFEYFSETQRNKGNFPGRFSGRQFSNSRSEMNVSTLELGDSALYLCASSLDSGGKETQYFGPGTRLLVL.

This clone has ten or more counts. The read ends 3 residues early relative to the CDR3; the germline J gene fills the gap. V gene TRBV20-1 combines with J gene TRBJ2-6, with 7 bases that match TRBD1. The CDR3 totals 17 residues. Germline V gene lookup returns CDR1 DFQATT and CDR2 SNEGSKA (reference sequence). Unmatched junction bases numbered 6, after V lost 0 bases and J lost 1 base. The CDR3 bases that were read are TGCAGTGCTAGAGATCCTGAGGGACAGTCTGGGGCCAACGTC. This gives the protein CSARDPEGQSGANV. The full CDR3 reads CSARDPEGQSGANVLTF.

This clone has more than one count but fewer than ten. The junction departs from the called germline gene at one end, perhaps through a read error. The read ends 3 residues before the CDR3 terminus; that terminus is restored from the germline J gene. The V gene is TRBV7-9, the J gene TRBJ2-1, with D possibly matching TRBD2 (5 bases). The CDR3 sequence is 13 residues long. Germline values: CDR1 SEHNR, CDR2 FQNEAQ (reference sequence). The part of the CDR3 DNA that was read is TGTTCCAGCAGCTTAGAGGGCAACAATGAG. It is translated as CSSSLEGNNE. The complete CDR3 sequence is CSSSLEGNNEQFF.

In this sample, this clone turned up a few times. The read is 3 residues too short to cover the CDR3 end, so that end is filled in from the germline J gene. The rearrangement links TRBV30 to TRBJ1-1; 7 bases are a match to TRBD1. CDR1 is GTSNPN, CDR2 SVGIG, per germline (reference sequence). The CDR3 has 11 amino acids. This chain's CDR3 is CAWSGQGEAFF. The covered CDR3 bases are TGTGCCTGGAGTGGACAGGGAGAA.

Incomplete CDR3 DNA: TGTGCCAGCAGTGAAGAGGTCCCGAACACCGGGGAG. This sequence encodes CASSEEVPNTGE. The entire CDR3 reads CASSEEVPNTGELFF. The chain couples TRBV2 to TRBJ2-2, with D hard to call. The CDR3 goes on 3 residues after the read ends, and that part is filled in from the germline J gene. The germline V gene has CDR1 SNHLY and CDR2 FYNNEI. With 1 base removed from V and 0 bases from J, the gap between germline ends came to 6 bases. The length of the CDR3 is 15 residues.

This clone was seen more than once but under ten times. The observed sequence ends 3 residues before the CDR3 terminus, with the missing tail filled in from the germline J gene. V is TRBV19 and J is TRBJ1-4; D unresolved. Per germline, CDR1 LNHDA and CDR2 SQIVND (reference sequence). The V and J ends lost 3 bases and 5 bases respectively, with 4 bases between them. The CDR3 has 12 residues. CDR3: CASSIGNEKLFF. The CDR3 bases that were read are TGTGCCAGTAGTATCGGGAATGAAAAA.

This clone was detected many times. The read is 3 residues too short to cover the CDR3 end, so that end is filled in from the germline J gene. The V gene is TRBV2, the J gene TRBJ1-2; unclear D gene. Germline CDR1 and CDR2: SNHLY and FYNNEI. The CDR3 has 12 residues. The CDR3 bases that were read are TGTGCCAGCAGTGAAGAGTGGGCAGGC. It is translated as CASSEEWAG. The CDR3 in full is CASSEEWAGYTF.